This TCR beta chain was profiled in a study of T-cell memory formation after mild COVID-19. This CDR3 has 12 residues. V was shortened by 3 bases and J by 7 bases, with 8 bases between the two germline ends. Germline V gene lookup returns CDR1 SGHDT and CDR2 YYEEEE. TCRdb reanalysed the 5' RACE reads using MiXCR and keeps one entry per CDR3 protein. The repertoire consists of 140,000 to 150,000 distinct CDR3 sequences, with roughly a quarter occurring once and the leading ten covering around 22%. The V and J genes are TRBV5-6 and TRBJ1-5, with D uncertain. Sequences were obtained from PBMCs or a T cell subset sorted from them (not recorded which). This sequence was found in an adult woman who had mild COVID-19 (a few samples of this study predate the infection). Cell type and time point are not known. The CDR3 DNA sequence: TGTGCCAGCAGCTCCCGGGCACAGCCCCAGCATTTT. This codes for CASSSRAQPQHF. The full variable domain, rest sourced from reference TRBV5-6 and TRBJ1-5, is DAGVTQSPTHLIKTRGQQVTLRCSPKSGHDTVSWYQQALGQGPQFIFQYYEEEERQRGNFPDRFSGHQFPNYSSELNVNALLLGDSALYLCASSSRAQPQHFGDGTRLSIL.